This T cell receptor beta chain emerged from a study of Graves' ophthalmopathy and Graves' hyperthyroidism. Germline V CDR1 and CDR2: SGHDN, FVKESK. The CDR3 extends over 13 amino acids. The ends lost 3 bases at V and 7 bases at J; junction bases unmatched: 4. RNA transcripts were the source from which TCR beta CDR3 regions were amplified. Second-round multiplex PCR followed a first-round RT-PCR using HTBI primers. TCRdb itself ran the multiplex PCR reads through MiXCR, one entry per CDR3 protein. The sample includes about 600,000 distinct CDR3 sequences, approximately 35% of them seen just once. The J gene is TRBJ1-2, the V gene TRBV14; 8 positions agree with TRBD1. The source is an adult man with Graves' hyperthyroidism. Material: peripheral blood or thyroid tissue (not recorded which). CDR3 sequence reads: CASSHGQGGGYTF. In nucleotides, the CDR3 is TGTGCCAGCAGCCACGGACAGGGAGGTGGCTACACCTTC. Full variable domain (missing parts from reference TRBV14 and TRBJ1-2): EAGVTQFPSHSVIEKGQTVTLRCDPISGHDNLYWYRRVMGKEIKFLLHFVKESKQDESGMPNNRFLAERTGGTYSTLKVQPAELEDSGVYFCASSHGQGGGYTFGSGTRLTVV.